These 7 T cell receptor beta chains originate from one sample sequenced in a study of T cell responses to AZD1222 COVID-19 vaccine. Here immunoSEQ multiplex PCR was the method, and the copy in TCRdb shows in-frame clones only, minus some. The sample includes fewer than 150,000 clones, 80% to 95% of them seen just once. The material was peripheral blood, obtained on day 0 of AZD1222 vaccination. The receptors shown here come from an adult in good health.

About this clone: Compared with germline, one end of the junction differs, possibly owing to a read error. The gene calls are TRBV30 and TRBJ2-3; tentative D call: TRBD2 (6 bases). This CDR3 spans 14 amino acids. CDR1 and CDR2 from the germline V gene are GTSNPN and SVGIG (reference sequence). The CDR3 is CAGSFRESTDTQYF. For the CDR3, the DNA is TGTGCCGGGAGTTTCCGGGAGAGCACAGATACGCAGTATTTT.

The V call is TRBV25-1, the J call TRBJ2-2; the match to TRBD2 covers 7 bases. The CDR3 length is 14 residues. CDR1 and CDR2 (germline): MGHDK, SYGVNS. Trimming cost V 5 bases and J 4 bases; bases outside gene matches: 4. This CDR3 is CASSYRGGTGELFF. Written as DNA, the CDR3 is TGTGCCAGCAGTTACCGCGGGGGCACCGGGGAGCTGTTTTTT.

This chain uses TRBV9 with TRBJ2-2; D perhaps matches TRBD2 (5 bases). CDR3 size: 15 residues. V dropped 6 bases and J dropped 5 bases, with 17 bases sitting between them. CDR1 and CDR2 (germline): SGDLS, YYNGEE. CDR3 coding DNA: TGTGCCAGCAATCGAGCGGATAGTGGAACCGGGGAGCTGTTTTTT. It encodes CASNRADSGTGELFF.

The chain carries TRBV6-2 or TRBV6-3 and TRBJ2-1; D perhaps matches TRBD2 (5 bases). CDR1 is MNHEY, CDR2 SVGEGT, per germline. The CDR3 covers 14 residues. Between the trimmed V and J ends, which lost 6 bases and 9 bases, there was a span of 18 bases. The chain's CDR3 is CASSRFGERAEQFF. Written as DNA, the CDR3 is TGTGCCAGCAGCAGGTTCGGGGAGAGGGCTGAGCAGTTCTTC.

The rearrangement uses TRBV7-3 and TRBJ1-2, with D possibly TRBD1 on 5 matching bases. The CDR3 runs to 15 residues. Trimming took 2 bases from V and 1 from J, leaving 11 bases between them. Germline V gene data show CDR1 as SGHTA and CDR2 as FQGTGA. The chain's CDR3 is CASSLAGPNNYGYTF. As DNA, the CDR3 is TGTGCCAGCAGCTTAGCAGGGCCCAATAACTATGGCTACACCTTC.

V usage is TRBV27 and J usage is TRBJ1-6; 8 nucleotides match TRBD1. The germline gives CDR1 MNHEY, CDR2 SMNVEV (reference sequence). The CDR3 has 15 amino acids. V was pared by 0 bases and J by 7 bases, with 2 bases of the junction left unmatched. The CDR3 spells CASSLSNRGNSPLHF. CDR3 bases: TGTGCCAGCAGTTTATCGAACAGGGGGAATTCACCCCTCCACTTT.

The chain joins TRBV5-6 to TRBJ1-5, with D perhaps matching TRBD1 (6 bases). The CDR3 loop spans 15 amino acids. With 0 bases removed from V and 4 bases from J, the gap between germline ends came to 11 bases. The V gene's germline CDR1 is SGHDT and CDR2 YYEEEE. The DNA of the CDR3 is TGTGCCAGCAGCTTGGTTAGGGGGAGAAATCAGCCCCAGCATTTT. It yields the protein CASSLVRGRNQPQHF.